This T cell receptor (beta chain) derives from a study of blood T cell repertoires in COVID-19. Study-level information: In each case, the material was cDNA or gDNA derived from T cells, B-cell-depleted T cells, or PBMCs.

The CDR3 has 15 amino acids. The germline V gene has CDR1 LNHDA and CDR2 SQIVND (reference sequence). Trimming took 7 bases from V and 4 from J, leaving 19 bases between them. In the original processing: Amplifying reference gene primers gave estimates of nucleated cell counts. Produced via immunoSEQ multiplex PCR; TCRdb's table is partial and in-frame only. Clonal size and the V and J genes are those of that table, whereas D and trimming came from the DNA. This table holds roughly 150,000 clones, about 80% found once. Participants were placed into cohorts based on the clinical history they reported. Exposed enrollees encountered a COVID-19 case at some point within 2 weeks before study entry.

The receptor's source is a woman aged 18-35 years who had been exposed to COVID-19. The chain uses TRBV19 and TRBJ1-1; possibly TRBD1 for D (5 bases). The sequenced material came from PBMCs or T cells enriched from blood (not recorded which). The CDR3, as DNA: TGTGCCAGTAAAGGAGGGTTTGCGGGGGGCACTGAAGCTTTCTTT. As protein: CASKGGFAGGTEAFF. The variable domain in full, with the rest retrieved from reference TRBV19 and TRBJ1-1, is DGGITQSPKYLFRKEGQNVTLSCEQNLNHDAMYWYRQDPGQGLRLIYYSQIVNDFQKGDIAEGYSVSREKKESFPLTVTSAQKNPTAFYLCASKGGFAGGTEAFFGQGTRLTVV.